Listed below are T cell receptor beta chains from one sample, sequenced in a study of cytomegalovirus exposure and HLA in healthy donors. The data were produced by immunoSEQ multiplex PCR, yet TCRdb's version contains in-frame clones alone and is incomplete. The top ten clones hold about 1.5% of a sample with 160,000 or so clones, 81% of them seen once. The sequenced material came from PBMCs. The origin of the receptors is a man aged 50-59 years in good health and CMV-seropositive. Both conserved end residues are part of each CDR3. The D gene is left open where the match is weak. Clone size is stated in some rows and not others, as once, few, many or a class when expanded.

cdr3_length j_call d_call clone_size v_call cdr3_nt cdr3_aa
14 TRBJ1-2 - once TRBV30 TGTGCCTGGAGTTCTTACAGGGCGGTCTATGGCTACACCTTC CAWSSYRAVYGYTF
15 TRBJ1-5 - - TRBV11-2 TGTGCCAGCAGCTTAGAGGGGGCATGGAATCAGCCCCAGCATTTT CASSLEGAWNQPQHF
14 TRBJ2-1 TRBD2 few TRBV6-5 TGTGCCAGCAGTTACGACGGGAGGGTCAGTGAGCAGTTCTTC CASSYDGRVSEQFF
13 TRBJ1-1 - - TRBV2 TGTGCCAGTTACCGGGACAAGAACACTGAAGCTTTCTTT CASYRDKNTEAFF
13 TRBJ1-2 TRBD1 - TRBV2 TGTGCCAGCAGCTCGGACAGGTATTATGGCTACACCTTC CASSSDRYYGYTF
13 TRBJ2-7 TRBD1 few TRBV28 TGTGCCAGCAGTTTCGTGACAGGGGGCGAGCAGTACTTC CASSFVTGGEQYF
15 TRBJ1-1 - - TRBV19 TGTGCCAGTAGTACCTATAACGGGGTCGGCACTGAAGCTTTCTTT CASSTYNGVGTEAFF
14 TRBJ2-1 TRBD2 few TRBV30 TGTGCCTGGAGCGGTTTACTAGCGGGAGGTGAGCAGTTCTTC CAWSGLLAGGEQFF
15 TRBJ2-3 - - TRBV6-5 TGTGCCAGCAGTTACTCTCGGGGGGCGACAGATACGCAGTATTTT CASSYSRGATDTQYF
16 TRBJ2-2 TRBD2 few TRBV7-3 TGTGCCAGCAGCCCTACTAGCGGGAAGAACACCGGGGAGCTGTTTTTT CASSPTSGKNTGELFF
15 TRBJ1-5 - few TRBV15 TGTGCCACCAGCAGAGATGCCTATAGCAATCAGCCCCAGCATTTT CATSRDAYSNQPQHF
15 TRBJ2-2 TRBD1 - TRBV4-2 TGTGCCAGCAGCCGGGGACAGGGGAACACCGGGGAGCTGTTTTTT CASSRGQGNTGELFF
17 TRBJ2-1 TRBD2 - TRBV27 TGTGCCAGCAGTTTAACCCCGGGACTAGCGGGAGGGGTAGGGCTGTTCTTC CASSLTPGLAGGVGLFF
16 TRBJ2-7 TRBD1 - TRBV7-9 TGTGCCAGCAGCTTCCAGTACCGGGACAGGTTCTTCGAGCAGTACTTC CASSFQYRDRFFEQYF
15 TRBJ2-3 - - TRBV7-8 TGTGCCAGCAGCGGGAGCGGATCTAGCACAGATACGCAGTATTTT CASSGSGSSTDTQYF
14 TRBJ2-1 - - TRBV7-9 TGTGCCAGCAGCTTAGAAACGGGGGGCAGTGAGCAGTTCTTC CASSLETGGSEQFF
15 TRBJ2-7 TRBD1 - TRBV5-1 TGCGCCAGCAGCTTCGGGACAGGGGGCACCTACGAGCAGTACTTC CASSFGTGGTYEQYF
18 TRBJ2-2 TRBD1 - TRBV11-3 TGTGCCAGCAGCTTAGATCGTATCGGACAGGCGAACACCGGGGAGCTGTTTTTT CASSLDRIGQANTGELFF
17 TRBJ2-1 TRBD2 - TRBV11-2 TGTGCCAGCAGCCCACTCCTGACTAGCGGTTCCTACAATGAGCAGTTCTTC CASSPLLTSGSYNEQFF
14 TRBJ2-3 TRBD1 - TRBV9 TGTGCCAGCAGCTCAGGACAGGGGTTAGATACGCAGTATTTT CASSSGQGLDTQYF
15 TRBJ1-5 TRBD1 few TRBV7-3 TGTGCCAGCAGCGACCGGGACAGGGGGAATCAGCCCCAGCATTTT CASSDRDRGNQPQHF
15 TRBJ1-1 - - TRBV11-2 TGTGCCAGCAGCTTAGGCTGGGGGAGGGGCACTGAAGCTTTCTTT CASSLGWGRGTEAFF
13 TRBJ2-3 - - TRBV5-1 TGCGCCAGCAGCTTGGGACAGAAAGATACGCAGTATTTT CASSLGQKDTQYF
15 TRBJ1-2 TRBD1 - TRBV6-5 TGTGCCAGCAGTTACTCGACGACAGGGGAGATGGGCTACACCTTC CASSYSTTGEMGYTF
15 TRBJ2-1 - - TRBV6-6 TGTGCCAGCAGTCAGGACTGGGTTTTAGGCAATGAGCAGTTCTTC CASSQDWVLGNEQFF
12 TRBJ2-2 - - TRBV9 TGTGCCAGCAGCCGGAGGGCCGGGGAGCTGTTTTTT CASSRRAGELFF
14 TRBJ1-4 - - TRBV19 TGTGCCAGTTCCACGTTTAGAACTAATGAAAAACTGTTTTTT CASSTFRTNEKLFF
16 TRBJ2-1 TRBD1 - TRBV9 TGTGCCAGCAGCGAAAGGGACAGGGGGGTCAAGAATGAGCAGTTCTTC CASSERDRGVKNEQFF
17 TRBJ2-5 TRBD2 - TRBV2 TGTGCCAGCAGTGAACCCAACCTAGCGGGGGGGCGGGAGACCCAGTACTTC CASSEPNLAGGRETQYF
19 TRBJ2-1 TRBD2 - TRBV4-1 TGCGCCAGCACCCCCGGCCGGCTCGGGGGCCTAGCGGGGGACAATGAGCAGTTCTTC CASTPGRLGGLAGDNEQFF
16 TRBJ2-1 TRBD2 - TRBV9 TGTGCCAGCAGCGTAGGGGGGGGTAGCTCCTACAATGAGCAGTTCTTC CASSVGGGSSYNEQFF
13 TRBJ2-2 TRBD1 - TRBV29-1 TGCAGTGCAGGGGGCTTGAACACCGGGGAGCTGTTTTTT CSAGGLNTGELFF
13 TRBJ2-5 - - TRBV7-2 TGTGCCAGCAGCTTCATGACGGGAGAGACCCAGTACTTC CASSFMTGETQYF
14 TRBJ2-5 TRBD1 - TRBV5-1 TGCGCCAGCAGCTCGGACAGGGGTCGAGAGACCCAGTACTTC CASSSDRGRETQYF
15 TRBJ2-7 TRBD2 - TRBV6-1 TGTGCCAGCAGTGATAAAGCGGGGGGCACTACCGAGCAGTACTTC CASSDKAGGTTEQYF